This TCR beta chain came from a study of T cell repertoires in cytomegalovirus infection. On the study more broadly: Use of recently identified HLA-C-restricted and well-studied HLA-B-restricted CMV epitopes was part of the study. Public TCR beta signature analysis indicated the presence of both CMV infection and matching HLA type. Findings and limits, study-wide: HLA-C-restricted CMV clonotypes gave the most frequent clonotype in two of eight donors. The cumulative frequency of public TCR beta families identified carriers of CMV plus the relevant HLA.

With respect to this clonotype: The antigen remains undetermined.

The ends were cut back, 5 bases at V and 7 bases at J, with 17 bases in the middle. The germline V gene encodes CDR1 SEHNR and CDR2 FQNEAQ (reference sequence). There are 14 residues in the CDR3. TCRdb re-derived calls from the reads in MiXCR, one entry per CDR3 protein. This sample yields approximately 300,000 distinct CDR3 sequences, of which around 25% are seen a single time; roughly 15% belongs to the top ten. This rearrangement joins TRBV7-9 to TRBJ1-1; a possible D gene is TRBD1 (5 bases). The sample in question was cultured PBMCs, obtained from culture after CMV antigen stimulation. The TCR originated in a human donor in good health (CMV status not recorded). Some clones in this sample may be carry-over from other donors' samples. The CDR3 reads CASSGGGWGIEAFF. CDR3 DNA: TGTGCCAGCAGCGGAGGCGGTTGGGGCATTGAAGCTTTCTTT.